This T cell receptor beta chain was recorded in a study of shared clonotypes between healthy human individuals. V dropped 4 bases and J dropped 4; count of bases not matched to a gene: 4. This CDR3 region has 14 residues. Germline V gene data show CDR1 as SEHNR and CDR2 as FQNEAQ (reference sequence). As regards this clone: The antigen is undetermined.

Findings and limits, study-wide: It was observed that roughly 4.8% of naive CD4 clonotypes were shared across four donors.

There were only Caucasian adults among the donors, and all lived in Nashville, Tennessee. TCRdb's copy holds only in-frame clones and misses some; the assay was immunoSEQ multiplex PCR. The sample yields about 2.3 million clones, approximately 95% seen once. V is TRBV7-9 and J is TRBJ1-3; 7 bases fit TRBD1. The source material was naive CD4+ T cells from PBMCs. Subset noted: CD45RA+ positively selected. The sequence was obtained from a man aged 18-30 years in good health. Some clones in this sample may be carry-over from other donors' samples. The CDR3 DNA reads as TGTGCCAGCAGCTCCACAGGGGCAGGAAACACCATATATTTT. It translates to CASSSTGAGNTIYF.